The present entry profiles one T cell receptor (beta chain) with its context. The table came from immunoSEQ multiplex PCR; TCRdb's copy has only in-frame clones and leaves some out. The sample comprises 200,000 to 250,000 clones, around 83% of which are singletons, and 2.9% rests with the top ten. These data belong to a study of blood T cell repertoires in COVID-19. This CDR3 is built from 13 residues. The V end was cut by 3 bases, the J end by 2 bases, with 10 bases between. CDR1 and CDR2 from the germline V gene are DFQATT and SNEGSKA (reference sequence). The sequence was collected from a man aged 50 or older who had recovered from COVID-19. The sequencing input was peripheral blood. The rearrangement uses TRBV20-1 and TRBJ2-5; D call uncertain. CDR3 coding DNA: TGCAGTGCTAGTGTACTCCGACAAGAGACCCAGTACTTC. Translation: CSASVLRQETQYF.